This is a list of T cell receptor beta chains from one sample in a study of CD8+CD57+ T cells in acquired aplastic anemia. TCRdb reprocessed the reads with MiXCR, giving one entry per CDR3 protein. Among 180,000 or so distinct CDR3 sequences, approximately 48% were seen once, and the ten largest hold about 1.8%. Sequencing was carried out using sorted CD4+, CD8+, or CD8+CD57+ T cells (not recorded which) from PBMCs. These receptors were taken from a human donor with aplastic anemia. CDR3s include the opening cysteine and the closing phenylalanine or tryptophan. The D gene is left open where the match is weak. Size is stated for part of the rows, as once, few or many counts, or as a class when the clone is expanded.

TRBJ1-2 TRBV18 . . TGTGCCAGCTCACCGGAGAGCAGGGTTAACTATGGCTACACCTTC CASSPESRVNYGYTF
TRBJ1-2 TRBV5-6 . . TGTGCCAGCAGCTCGCCGATTGGAGGGCGCTATGGCTACACCTTC CASSSPIGGRYGYTF
TRBJ1-3 TRBV9 . . TGCGCCAGCAGCTTGGTGCGGGGCCCGGCTGGAAACACCATATATTTT CASSLVRGPAGNTIYF
TRBJ1-4 TRBV29-1 . TRBD1 TGCGGCGTGGCGGCCAGGGGGCGTGAGAAACTGTTTTTT CGVAARGREKLFF
TRBJ2-3 TRBV10-3 . . TGTGCCATCAGTGAGCCCTCCGGAGCCACAGATACGCAGTATTTT CAISEPSGATDTQYF
TRBJ1-5 TRBV2 . . TGTGCCAGCAAGGGTAGCAGCAATCAGCCCCAGCATTTT CASKGSSNQPQHF
TRBJ2-5 TRBV7-8 . . TGTGCCAGCAGCTTAGTCAGGGCGGAGACCCAGTACTTC CASSLVRAETQYF
TRBJ2-7 TRBV5-1 . . TGCGCCAGCAGCTTGAGCGGCAGTTTCTACGAGCAGTACTTC CASSLSGSFYEQYF
TRBJ2-7 TRBV24-1 . . TGTGCCACCTCCGCGGGCGGGGATCCCTCCTACGAGCAGTACTTC CATSAGGDPSYEQYF
TRBJ1-1 TRBV29-1 few . TGCAGCGTTGGGGGGCCAGGCACTGAAGCTTTCTTT CSVGGPGTEAFF
TRBJ1-3 TRBV19 . . TGTGCCAGTAGGAACAGGTTCATGTCTCTCTGGGACACCATATATTTT CASRNRFMSLWDTIYF
TRBJ2-1 TRBV15 . TRBD2 TGTGCCACCCAGCGGGAGGGCGGGTTCTACAATGAGCAGTTCTTC CATQREGGFYNEQFF
TRBJ1-2 TRBV19 many . TGTGCCAGTAGTATTTTGGCAGGGACCGGCTACACCTTC CASSILAGTGYTF
TRBJ2-3 TRBV6-1 few TRBD1 TGTGCCAGCAGTGCAGGGGGCGCAGAAGATACGCAGTATTTT CASSAGGAEDTQYF
TRBJ2-1 TRBV10-3 many . TGTGCCATCAGGGGACCCAGCAGGGGTGAGCAGTTCTTC CAIRGPSRGEQFF
TRBJ1-6 TRBV24-1 medium-sized . TGTGCCACCAGTGGGACGGCCTGGGATTCACCCCTCCACTTT CATSGTAWDSPLHF
TRBJ1-2 TRBV7-2 . . TGTGCCAGCAGCAAGGGGACGGGATATGGCTACACCTTC CASSKGTGYGYTF
TRBJ1-2 TRBV7-8 many . TGTGCCAGCAGCCCAGACTTATATGGCTACACCTTC CASSPDLYGYTF
TRBJ1-2 TRBV9 . TRBD1 TGTGCCAGCAGACGGGACAGGGAGAGCGGCTACACCTTC CASRRDRESGYTF
TRBJ2-3 TRBV29-1 . . TGCAGCGTTCATAATGACAGCCCCATACAAAGCACAGATACGCAGTATTTT CSVHNDSPIQSTDTQYF
TRBJ2-3 TRBV15 . TRBD2 TGTGCCACCAGTCGGGGGGGTCCAGATACGCAGTATTTT CATSRGGPDTQYF
TRBJ1-2 TRBV5-4 . . TGTGCCAGCAGGAAGGACAGCTATGGCTACACCTTC CASRKDSYGYTF
TRBJ2-2 TRBV7-9 few . TGTGCCAGCAGCTTAGGGGCCGAGCTGTTTTTT CASSLGAELFF
TRBJ2-7 TRBV24-1 . . TGTGCCACCAGTGATAGGGGGGAACGACCCTACGAGCAGTACTTC CATSDRGERPYEQYF
TRBJ2-2 TRBV15 . . TGTGCCACCAGAATCCGACAGTCCACCGGGGAGCTGTTTTTT CATRIRQSTGELFF
TRBJ2-4 TRBV10-3 . . TGTGCCATCAGTGAAAAGTCTATGACTGCCTTAGCCAAAAACATTCAGTACTTC CAISEKSMTALAKNIQYF
TRBJ2-1 TRBV10-3 once TRBD2 TGTGCCATCAGGTGGACTAGCGGGAGTGATGAGCAGTTCTTC CAIRWTSGSDEQFF
TRBJ1-5 TRBV2 . . TGTGCCTCAGAGGGGAGCAATCAGCCCCAGCATTTT CASEGSNQPQHF
TRBJ1-3 TRBV5-4 few TRBD1 TGTGCCAGCAGCTTGGGACAGGGGGTTTTTGGAAACACCATATATTTT CASSLGQGVFGNTIYF
TRBJ1-1 TRBV28 few . TGTGCCAGCAGTTTATTTGGGGGGAAGGACACTGAAGCTTTCTTT CASSLFGGKDTEAFF
TRBJ2-7 TRBV15 once TRBD2 TGTGCCACCAGCAGAGATCGGGAGGGTTCTGAAGAGCAGTACTTC CATSRDREGSEEQYF
TRBJ2-3 TRBV5-1 . TRBD1 TGCGCCAGCAGCGGCTGGGGACAGGGCCTCCTCACAGATACGCAGTATTTT CASSGWGQGLLTDTQYF
TRBJ2-5 TRBV29-1 . . TGCAGCTGGGATCGACAAGAGACCCAGTACTTC CSWDRQETQYF
TRBJ2-5 TRBV7-4 . . TGTGCCAGCAGCTTAGCGGGGGGCTGGGTAGAGACCCAGTACTTC CASSLAGGWVETQYF
TRBJ1-2 TRBV25-1 many . TGTGCCAGCAGTGAATCGCGAGCAGGGGATATTCGTGGCTACACCTTC CASSESRAGDIRGYTF
TRBJ2-2 TRBV6-1 few . TGTGCCAGCAGTCTGACAGGAGTTACCGGGGAGCTGTTTTTT CASSLTGVTGELFF
TRBJ1-5 TRBV12-3/TRBV12-4 many . TGTGCCAGCACCGAATATAGCAATCAGCCCCAGCATTTT CASTEYSNQPQHF
TRBJ1-1 TRBV20-1 . . TGCAGTGCAAGAGGGGGATTTAACACTGAAGCTTTCTTT CSARGGFNTEAFF
TRBJ2-7 TRBV2 many . TGTGCCAGCAGTGATCGGGCAGGGGCGTCATACGAGCAGTACTTC CASSDRAGASYEQYF
TRBJ1-4 TRBV11-1 . . TGTGCCAGCAGCTTAGCCTCCGGGACACTTTATAATGAAAAACTGTTTTTT CASSLASGTLYNEKLFF
TRBJ2-2 TRBV12-5 few . TGTGCTAGTGGTTTGGTAGAGCCAGCTTCGAACACCGGGGAGCTGTTTTTT CASGLVEPASNTGELFF
TRBJ2-7 TRBV5-1 many . TGCGCCAGCAGTCCGAGCGTTGGGGCCACCGAGCAGTACTTC CASSPSVGATEQYF
TRBJ1-5 TRBV11-1 . . TGTGCCAGCAGCTTTGGGGGGGCGGGCGAGGATCAGCCCCAGCATTTT CASSFGGAGEDQPQHF
TRBJ2-7 TRBV2 . . TGTGCCAGCAATCTTCCGGGACCATCCTACGAGCAGTACTTC CASNLPGPSYEQYF
TRBJ1-2 TRBV20-1 many TRBD1 TGCAGTGCCAAGGGACAGGGGGCCAACTATGGCTACACCTTC CSAKGQGANYGYTF
TRBJ2-7 TRBV5-1 few TRBD1 TGTGCCAGCAGCGGGGGACAGGGGGCATTCTACGAGCAGTACTTC CASSGGQGAFYEQYF
TRBJ2-5 TRBV9 . TRBD2 TGTGCCAGCAGCGCCCGACTAGCGGGGGGCCAAGAGACCCAGTACTTC CASSARLAGGQETQYF
TRBJ2-3 TRBV4-2 many TRBD1 TGTGCCAGCAGCCCCTGGACAGGGAGAAGCACAGATACGCAGTATTTT CASSPWTGRSTDTQYF